This T cell receptor (beta chain) emerged from a study of T cell responses to AZD1222 COVID-19 vaccine. CDR1 SGHAT and CDR2 FQNNGV come from the germline V gene. The CDR3 sequence is 15 residues long. With V trimmed by 6 bases and J by 0 bases, 6 bases remained unmatched. Study outcomes and limitations: Recipients of two AZD1222 doses showed rising Spike-specific TCR breadth and depth. Only a handful of AZD1222 recipients were seropositive at baseline. White British ancestry dominated among donors, who included more females, and clonal diversity was possibly underestimated. CD4 TCRs covered the whole spike, strongest at regions 160-218 and 743-854.

Sequencing was performed with immunoSEQ multiplex PCR; in TCRdb, only in-frame clones are kept and a portion is missing. The sample holds around 66,000 clones, more than 70% seen once. About this clone itself: What it binds is not known.

This material consisted of peripheral blood, taken 28 days after the second dose of the MenACWY control vaccine. This TCR was recovered from an adult who received the MenACWY meningococcal vaccine as a control. J is TRBJ2-7 and V is TRBV11-2; 9 bases match TRBD1. In DNA, the CDR3 is TGTGCCAGCAGAACCCGACAGGGGGGCTCCTACGAGCAGTACTTC. Residues: CASRTRQGGSYEQYF.